The clone carrying this TCR beta chain was picked up many times. The entry originates in a study of T cells in Graves' hyperthyroidism and ophthalmopathy. RNA transcripts were the template for amplifying TCR beta CDR3 regions. The HTBI primer set served for first-round RT-PCR of the TCR CDR3. Via MiXCR, TCRdb re-called the multiplex PCR reads, giving one row per CDR3 protein. The sample has about 280,000 distinct CDR3 sequences, under 30% seen once. V was clipped by 2 bases and J by 3 bases, with 10 bases between them. The CDR3 loop spans 14 amino acids. Per the germline V gene, CDR1 is SGHDN and CDR2 is FVKESK.

The TCR originated in a man aged 40-49 years with Graves' hyperthyroidism that later progressed to Graves' ophthalmopathy. The rearrangement joins TRBV14 to TRBJ1-2; no clear D. The specimen was blood. CDR3 in DNA: TGTGCCAGCAGCCAAATGGTGGCAGACTATGGCTACACCTTC. It codes for CASSQMVADYGYTF.